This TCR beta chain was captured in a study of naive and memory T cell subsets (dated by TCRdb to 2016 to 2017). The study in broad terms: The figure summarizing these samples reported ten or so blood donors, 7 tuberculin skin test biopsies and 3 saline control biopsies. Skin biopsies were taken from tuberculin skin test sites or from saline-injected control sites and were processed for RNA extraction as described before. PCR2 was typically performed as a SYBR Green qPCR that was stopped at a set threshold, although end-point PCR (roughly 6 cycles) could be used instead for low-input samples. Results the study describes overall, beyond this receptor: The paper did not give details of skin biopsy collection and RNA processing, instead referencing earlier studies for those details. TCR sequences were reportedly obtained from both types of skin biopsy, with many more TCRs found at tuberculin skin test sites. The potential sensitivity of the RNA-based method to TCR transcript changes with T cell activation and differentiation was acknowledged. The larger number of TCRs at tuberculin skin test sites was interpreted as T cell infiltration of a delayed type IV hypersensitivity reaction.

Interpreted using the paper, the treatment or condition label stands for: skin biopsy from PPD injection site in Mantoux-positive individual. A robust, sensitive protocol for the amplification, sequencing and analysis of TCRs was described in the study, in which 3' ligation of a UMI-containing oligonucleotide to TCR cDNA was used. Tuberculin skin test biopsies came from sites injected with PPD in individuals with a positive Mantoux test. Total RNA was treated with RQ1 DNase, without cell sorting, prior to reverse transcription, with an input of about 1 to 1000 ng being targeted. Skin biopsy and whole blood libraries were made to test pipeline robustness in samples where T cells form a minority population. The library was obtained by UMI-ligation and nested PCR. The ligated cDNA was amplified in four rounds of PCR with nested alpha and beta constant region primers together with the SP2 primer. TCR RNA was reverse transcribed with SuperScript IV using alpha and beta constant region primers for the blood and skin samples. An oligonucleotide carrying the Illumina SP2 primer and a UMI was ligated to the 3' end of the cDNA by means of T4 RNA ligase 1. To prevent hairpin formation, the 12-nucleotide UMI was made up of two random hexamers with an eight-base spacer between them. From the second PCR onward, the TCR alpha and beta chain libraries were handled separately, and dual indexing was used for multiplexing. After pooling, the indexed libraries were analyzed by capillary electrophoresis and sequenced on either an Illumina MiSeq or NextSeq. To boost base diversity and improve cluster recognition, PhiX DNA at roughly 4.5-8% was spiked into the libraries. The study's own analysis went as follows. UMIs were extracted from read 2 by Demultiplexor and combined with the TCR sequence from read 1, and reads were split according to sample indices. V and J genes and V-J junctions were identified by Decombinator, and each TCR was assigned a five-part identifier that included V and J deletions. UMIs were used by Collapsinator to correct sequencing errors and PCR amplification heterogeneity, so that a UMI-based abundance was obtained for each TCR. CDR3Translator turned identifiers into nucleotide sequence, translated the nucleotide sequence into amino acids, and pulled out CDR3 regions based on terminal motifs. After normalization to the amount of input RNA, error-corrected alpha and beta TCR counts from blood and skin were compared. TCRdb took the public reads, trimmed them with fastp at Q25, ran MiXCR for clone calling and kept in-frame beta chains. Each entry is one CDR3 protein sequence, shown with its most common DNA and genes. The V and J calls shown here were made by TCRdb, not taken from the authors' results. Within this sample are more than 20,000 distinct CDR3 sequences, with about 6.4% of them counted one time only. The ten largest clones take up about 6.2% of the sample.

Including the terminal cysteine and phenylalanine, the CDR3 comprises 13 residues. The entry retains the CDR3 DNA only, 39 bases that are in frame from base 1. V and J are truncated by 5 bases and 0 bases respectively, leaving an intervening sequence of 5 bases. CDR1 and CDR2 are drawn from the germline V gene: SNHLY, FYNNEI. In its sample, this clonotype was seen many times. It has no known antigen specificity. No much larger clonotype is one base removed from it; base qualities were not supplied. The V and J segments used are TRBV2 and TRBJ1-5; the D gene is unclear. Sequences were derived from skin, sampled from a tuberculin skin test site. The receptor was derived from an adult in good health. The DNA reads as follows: TGTGCCAGCAGTCTCTATAGCAATCAGCCCCAGCATTTT. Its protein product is CASSLYSNQPQHF.